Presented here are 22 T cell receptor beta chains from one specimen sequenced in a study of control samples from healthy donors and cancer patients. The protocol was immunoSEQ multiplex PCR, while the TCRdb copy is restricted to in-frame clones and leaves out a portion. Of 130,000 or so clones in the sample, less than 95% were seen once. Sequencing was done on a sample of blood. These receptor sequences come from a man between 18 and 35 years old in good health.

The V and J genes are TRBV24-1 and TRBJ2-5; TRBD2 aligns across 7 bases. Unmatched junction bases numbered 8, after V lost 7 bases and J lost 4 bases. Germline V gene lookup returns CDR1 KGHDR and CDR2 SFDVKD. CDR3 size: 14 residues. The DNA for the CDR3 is TGTGCCACCAGCAAGACTAGCTGGGGAGAGACCCAGTACTTC. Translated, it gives CATSKTSWGETQYF.

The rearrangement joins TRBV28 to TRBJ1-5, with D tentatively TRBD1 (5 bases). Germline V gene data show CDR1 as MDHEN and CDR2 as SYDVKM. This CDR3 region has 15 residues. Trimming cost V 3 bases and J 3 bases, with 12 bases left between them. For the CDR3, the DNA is TGTGCCAGCAGTTTCCCCGGGGCGGACAATCAGCCCCAGCATTTT. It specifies CASSFPGADNQPQHF.

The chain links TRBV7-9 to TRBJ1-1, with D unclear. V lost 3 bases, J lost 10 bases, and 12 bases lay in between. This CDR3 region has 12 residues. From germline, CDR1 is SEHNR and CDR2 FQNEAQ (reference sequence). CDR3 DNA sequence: TGTGCCAGCAGCTTCGGGTCAGCGGGAGCTTTCTTT. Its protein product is CASSFGSAGAFF.

CDR3 nucleotides: TGTGCCAGTACCATCTCATGGAGGGGCAACTATGGCTACACCTTC. This translates into CASTISWRGNYGYTF. The chain couples TRBV19 to TRBJ1-2; TRBD1 might be the D (5 bases). Trimming stripped 7 bases from V and 2 bases from J, with 17 bases between. The V gene's germline CDR1 is LNHDA and CDR2 SQIVND (reference sequence). The CDR3 extends over 15 amino acids.

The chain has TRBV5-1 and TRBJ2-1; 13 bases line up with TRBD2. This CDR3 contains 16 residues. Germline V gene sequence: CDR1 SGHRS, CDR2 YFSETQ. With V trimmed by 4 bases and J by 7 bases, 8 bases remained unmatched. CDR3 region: CASSVAGTSGVNEQFF. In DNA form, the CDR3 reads TGCGCCAGCAGCGTAGCCGGGACTAGCGGGGTTAATGAGCAGTTCTTC.

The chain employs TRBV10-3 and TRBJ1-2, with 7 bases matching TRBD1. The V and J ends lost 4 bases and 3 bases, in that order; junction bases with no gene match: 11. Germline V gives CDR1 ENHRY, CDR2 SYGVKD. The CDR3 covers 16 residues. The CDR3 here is CAISGRGEGGDYGYTF. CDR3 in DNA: TGTGCCATCAGTGGCCGAGGCGAAGGGGGCGACTATGGCTACACCTTC.

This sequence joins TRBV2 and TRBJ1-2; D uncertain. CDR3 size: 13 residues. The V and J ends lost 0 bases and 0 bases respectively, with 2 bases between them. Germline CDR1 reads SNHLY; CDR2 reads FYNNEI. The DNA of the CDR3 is TGTGCCAGCAGTGAAGCAACTAACTATGGCTACACCTTC. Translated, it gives CASSEATNYGYTF.

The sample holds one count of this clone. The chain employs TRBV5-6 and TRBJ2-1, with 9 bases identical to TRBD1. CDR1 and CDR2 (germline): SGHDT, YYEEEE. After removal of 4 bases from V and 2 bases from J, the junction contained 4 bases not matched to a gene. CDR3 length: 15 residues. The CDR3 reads CASSKGQGAYNEQFF. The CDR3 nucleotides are TGTGCCAGCAGCAAGGGACAGGGAGCCTACAATGAGCAGTTCTTC.

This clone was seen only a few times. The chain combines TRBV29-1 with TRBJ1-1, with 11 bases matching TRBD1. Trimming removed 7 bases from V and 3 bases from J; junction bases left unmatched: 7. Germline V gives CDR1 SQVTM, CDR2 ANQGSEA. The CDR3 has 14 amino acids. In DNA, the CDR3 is TGCAGCGCGAGACCGGACAGGGGGCACACTGAAGCTTTCTTT. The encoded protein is CSARPDRGHTEAFF.

CDR3 loop: CASSSRTGNQPQHF. CDR3 nucleotide sequence: TGTGCCAGCAGCTCCCGGACTGGCAATCAGCCCCAGCATTTT. The chain couples TRBV5-5 to TRBJ1-5; no reliable D call. This CDR3 has 14 residues. Trimming pared 3 bases from V and 2 bases from J, leaving 9 bases between. Germline CDR1 SGHKS, CDR2 YYEKEE (reference sequence).

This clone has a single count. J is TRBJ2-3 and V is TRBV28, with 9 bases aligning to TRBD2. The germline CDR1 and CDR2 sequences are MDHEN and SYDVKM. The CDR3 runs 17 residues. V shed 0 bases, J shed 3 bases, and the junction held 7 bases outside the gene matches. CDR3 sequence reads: CASSLWGSGGGTDTQYF. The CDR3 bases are TGTGCCAGCAGTTTATGGGGTAGCGGGGGTGGGACAGATACGCAGTATTTT.

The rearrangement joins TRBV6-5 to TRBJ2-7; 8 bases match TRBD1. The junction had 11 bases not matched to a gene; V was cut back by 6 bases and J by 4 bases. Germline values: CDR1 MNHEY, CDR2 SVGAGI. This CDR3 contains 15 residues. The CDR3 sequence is CASRRGQEEGYEQYF. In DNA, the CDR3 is TGTGCCAGCAGGCGGGGACAGGAAGAGGGGTACGAGCAGTACTTC.

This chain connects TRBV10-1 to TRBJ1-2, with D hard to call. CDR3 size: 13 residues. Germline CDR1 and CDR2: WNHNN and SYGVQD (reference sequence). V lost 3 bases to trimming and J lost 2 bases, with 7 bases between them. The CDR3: CASSDGENYGYTF. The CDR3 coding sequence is TGCGCCAGCAGTGATGGGGAGAACTATGGCTACACCTTC.

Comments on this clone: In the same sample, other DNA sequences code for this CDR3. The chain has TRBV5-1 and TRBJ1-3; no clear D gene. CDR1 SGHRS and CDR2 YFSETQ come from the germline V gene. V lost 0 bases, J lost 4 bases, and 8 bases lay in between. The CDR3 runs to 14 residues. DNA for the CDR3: TGCGCCAGCAGCTTGGCTGGGTTCGGAAACACCATATATTTT. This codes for CASSLAGFGNTIYF.

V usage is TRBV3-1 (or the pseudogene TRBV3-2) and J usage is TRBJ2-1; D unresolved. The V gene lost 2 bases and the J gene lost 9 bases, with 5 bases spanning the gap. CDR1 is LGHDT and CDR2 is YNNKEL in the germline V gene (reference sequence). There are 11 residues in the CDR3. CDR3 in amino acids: CASSQIGEQFF. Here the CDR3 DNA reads TGTGCCAGCAGCCAAATTGGTGAGCAGTTCTTC.

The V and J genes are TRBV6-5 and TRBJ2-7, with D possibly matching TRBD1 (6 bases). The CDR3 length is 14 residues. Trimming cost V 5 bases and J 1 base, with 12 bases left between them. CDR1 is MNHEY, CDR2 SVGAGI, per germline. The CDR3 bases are TGTGCCAGCAGTCCTCGGGACACTTCCTACGAGCAGTACTTC. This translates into CASSPRDTSYEQYF.

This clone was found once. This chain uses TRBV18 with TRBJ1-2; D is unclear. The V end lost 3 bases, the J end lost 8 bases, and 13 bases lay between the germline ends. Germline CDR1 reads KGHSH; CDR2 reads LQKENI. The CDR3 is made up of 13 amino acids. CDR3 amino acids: CASSPYELAGYTF. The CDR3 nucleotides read TGTGCCAGCTCACCTTACGAGTTAGCCGGCTACACCTTC.

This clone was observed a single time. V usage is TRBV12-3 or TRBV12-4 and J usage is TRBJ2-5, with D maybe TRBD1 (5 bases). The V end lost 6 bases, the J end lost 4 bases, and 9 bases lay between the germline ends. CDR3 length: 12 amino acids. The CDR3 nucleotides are TGTGCCAGCAGAGACAGTCTAGAGACCCAGTACTTC. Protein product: CASRDSLETQYF.

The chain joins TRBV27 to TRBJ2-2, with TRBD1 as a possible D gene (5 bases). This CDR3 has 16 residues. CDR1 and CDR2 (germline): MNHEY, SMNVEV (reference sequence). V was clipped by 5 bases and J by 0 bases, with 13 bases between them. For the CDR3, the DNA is TGTGCCAGCAGTCCCTCAGGGTCCCCGAACACCGGGGAGCTGTTTTTT. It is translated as CASSPSGSPNTGELFF.

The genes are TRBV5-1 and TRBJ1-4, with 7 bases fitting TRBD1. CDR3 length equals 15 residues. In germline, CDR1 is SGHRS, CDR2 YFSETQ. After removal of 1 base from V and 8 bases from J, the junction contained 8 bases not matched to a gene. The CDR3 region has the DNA TGCGCCAGCAGCTTGCTACAGGGGAGTGGCGAAAAACTGTTTTTT. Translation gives CASSLLQGSGEKLFF.

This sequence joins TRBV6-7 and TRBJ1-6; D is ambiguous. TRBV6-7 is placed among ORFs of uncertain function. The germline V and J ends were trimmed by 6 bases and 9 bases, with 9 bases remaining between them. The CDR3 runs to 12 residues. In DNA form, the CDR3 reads TGTGCCAGCAGGCCTTCGGCTTCACCCCTCCACTTT. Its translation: CASRPSASPLHF.

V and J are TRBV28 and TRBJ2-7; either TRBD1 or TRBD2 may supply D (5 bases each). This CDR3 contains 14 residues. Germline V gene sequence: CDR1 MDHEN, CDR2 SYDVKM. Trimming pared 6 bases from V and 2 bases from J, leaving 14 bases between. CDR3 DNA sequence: TGTGCCAGCAGCTCCCGGGACGGGCCCTACGAGCAGTACTTC. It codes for CASSSRDGPYEQYF.